These T cell receptor beta chains were read from a single sample in a study of human T cells and chemical hapten exposure. From the RACE reads, TCRdb called clonotypes with MiXCR, one entry per CDR3 protein. The sample shows 300,000 to 450,000 distinct CDR3 sequences, approximately 5.1% of them seen only once. The specimen was whole blood, collected in connection with sensitization to the hapten diphenylcyclopropenone (DPC). The receptors were sampled from a woman aged 45 to 65 with alopecia areata. Some clones in this sample may be carry-over from other donors' samples. The CDR3 runs from the conserved cysteine through the conserved F or W. Each record gives: V gene, clone size, J gene, CDR3 protein. A clone size is listed for some rows: how often the clone was seen (once, few, many), or a class if it is expanded.

TRBV7-9	few	TRBJ2-7	CASSLLDSVSYEQYF
TRBV6-2/TRBV6-3	-	TRBJ2-3	CASTLAGGTDTQYF
TRBV27	few	TRBJ1-5	CASSERGVTNQPQHF
TRBV6-6	few	TRBJ1-3	CASSRGDRPASGNTIYF
TRBV6-4	-	TRBJ2-3	CASPLAPDTQYF
TRBV12-3/TRBV12-4	many	TRBJ2-1	CASRDQGSYNEQFF
TRBV27	few	TRBJ1-5	CASRPGGANQPQHF
TRBV6-1	many	TRBJ2-1	CASKEFFNEQFF
TRBV5-1	many	TRBJ2-3	CASSLGGVRGSTQYF
TRBV11-2	-	TRBJ1-1	CASSLGFGQGTGTEAFF
TRBV6-1	few	TRBJ1-1	CASPEFMNTEAFF
TRBV6-6	many	TRBJ2-3	CASSVATSTDTQYF
TRBV28	-	TRBJ2-1	CASSLAKTSFEGFF
TRBV5-5	-	TRBJ1-1	CASSMGTGREAEAFF
TRBV4-3	many	TRBJ2-7	CASSQERLAAYEQYF
TRBV7-2	many	TRBJ2-3	CASSPTGASTDTQYF
TRBV7-2	many	TRBJ1-2	CASSLEVQGAGGYTF
TRBV14	many	TRBJ2-1	CASSQDQWDRRENEQFF